This TCR beta chain stems from a study of T cell responses to AZD1222 COVID-19 vaccine. The study's findings and limits: The donor group comprised mostly white British people and more females; the analysis possibly underestimated clonal diversity.

TCRdb's table, derived via immunoSEQ multiplex PCR, lists solely in-frame clones and lacks some. The sample records under 150,000 clones, approximately 84% being singletons. V gave up 2 bases and J gave up 6 bases, with 1 base separating them. CDR1 and CDR2 from the germline V gene are MNHNY and SVGAGI (reference sequence). The CDR3 runs to 11 residues. Notes on this clone: What it binds is not known.

Here the sequenced sample was peripheral blood, taken on day 0 of AZD1222 vaccination. This receptor was identified in an adult in good health. The chain couples TRBV6-6 to TRBJ2-2; no clear D. CDR3 coding DNA: TGTGCCAGCAGTTACCCCGGGGAGCTGTTTTTT. Protein: CASSYPGELFF.